The T cell receptor beta chain under discussion was sequenced for a study of human T cells and chemical hapten exposure. The wider study: Sensitization was performed using 2% DPC on an approximately 2 cm by approximately 2 cm upper inner arm skin site. Patch tests of 0.01% DPC on the upper back were read at 6 days.

As to time point: patch test 3, about 24 weeks after DPC sensitization. Specified treatment: therapeutic diphenylcyclopropenone sensitization with weekly scalp DPC. TCRdb itself ran the RACE reads through MiXCR, one entry per CDR3 protein. In the table there are 210,000 or so distinct CDR3 sequences, approximately 24% of which are singletons. Whole-study results and caveats: Compared to controls, expanded TCRs made significantly more large clusters of similar CDR3s.

Trimming took 2 bases from V and 6 from J; bases not matched to a gene: 6. Germline V lookup: CDR1 SGHTA, CDR2 FQGNSA. This CDR3 spans 15 amino acids. Many counts were recorded for this clonotype. No antigen is known for it. The receptor was derived from a middle-aged woman with alopecia areata. Some clones in this sample may be carry-over from other donors' samples. This sequence joins TRBV7-2 and TRBJ2-5, with TRBD2 identical over 10 bases. Sequencing was performed on whole blood, taken in connection with sensitization to the hapten diphenylcyclopropenone (DPC). For the CDR3, the DNA is TGTGCCAGCAGCTTACCTAGCGGGAGTATGAAGACCCAGTACTTC. Residues: CASSLPSGSMKTQYF.